Each of the 16 T cell receptor beta chains below was sequenced from the same sample in a study of T-cell reconstitution after alpha-beta-depleted transplantation in children. Using unique molecular identifiers, the investigators prepared the TCRbeta library. TCRdb reanalysed the PCR reads using MiXCR and keeps one entry per CDR3 protein. The sample yields hundreds of thousands of distinct CDR3 sequences, approximately 12% seen once. The sample was PBMCs, mostly from graft donor cells, taken 360 days after TCRalphabeta/CD19-depleted stem cell transplant. The receptor set was obtained from a male patient between 5 and 17 years old who had a stem cell transplant for acute myeloid leukemia, so the T cells may come from the graft donor.

In this sample, this clonotype turned up a few times. The genes are TRBV4-3 and TRBJ2-5, with D perhaps TRBD2 (5 bases). The CDR3 runs 16 residues. The germline CDR1 and CDR2 sequences are LGHNA and YSLEER. Trimming shortened V by 0 bases and J by 5 bases, and 16 bases separated the two germline ends. The CDR3: CASSQDTGWDAETQYF. The CDR3, as DNA: TGCGCCAGCAGCCAAGATACGGGATGGGATGCGGAGACCCAGTACTTC.

The chain has TRBV20-1 and TRBJ2-1, with 9 nucleotides matching TRBD2. The CDR3 has 14 amino acids. Germline assignment: CDR1 DFQATT and CDR2 SNEGSKA (reference sequence). With 3 bases clipped from V and 8 bases from J, the junction kept 8 bases outside the gene matches. The CDR3, as DNA: TGCAGTGCTAGTAGCGGGAGAAGGGGACATGAGCAGTTCTTC. Protein product: CSASSGRRGHEQFF.

This clonotype turned up a few times. The rearrangement links TRBV29-1 to TRBJ1-5; D possibly corresponds to TRBD1 (6 bases). Trimming pared 3 bases from V and 5 bases from J, leaving 11 bases between. Germline lookup yields CDR1 SQVTM and CDR2 ANQGSEA. This CDR3 is 13 amino acids long. Here the CDR3 reads CSVDLGGHQPQHF. The CDR3, as DNA: TGCAGCGTTGATTTAGGGGGGCATCAGCCCCAGCATTTT.

This clonotype appeared a few times. This rearrangement joins TRBV7-2 to TRBJ2-1, with TRBD2 matching over 11 bases. CDR3 length: 16 amino acids. The ends lost 3 bases at V and 8 bases at J; junction bases unmatched: 9. CDR1 is SGHTA and CDR2 is FQGNSA in the germline V gene. The CDR3: CASSLRLAGFGDEQFF. CDR3 sequence (DNA): TGTGCCAGCAGCTTGCGACTAGCGGGATTTGGGGATGAGCAGTTCTTC.

The chain joins TRBV19 to TRBJ1-1; no clear D. The CDR3 sequence is 10 residues long. Germline V gives CDR1 LNHDA, CDR2 SQIVND (reference sequence). The CDR3 loop is CGRMGLPAFF. For the CDR3, the DNA is TGTGGAAGGATGGGCCTGCCGGCTTTCTTT.

The chain couples TRBV4-2 to TRBJ2-7, with 10 bases that match TRBD1. The V segment lost 1 base and the J segment 5 bases; nucleotides outside the gene matches: 11. Germline values: CDR1 LGHNA, CDR2 YNFKEQ. CDR3 length: 17 residues. The CDR3 sequence: CASSQGVRQGARDEQYF. CDR3 bases: TGTGCCAGCAGCCAAGGAGTCCGACAGGGGGCGCGAGACGAGCAGTACTTC.

The J gene is TRBJ2-2, the V gene TRBV5-1, with D perhaps matching TRBD1 or TRBD2 (5 bases each). Germline loops: CDR1 SGHRS, CDR2 YFSETQ. The CDR3 has 16 amino acids. The V and J ends lost 0 bases and 6 bases respectively, with 15 bases between them. CDR3 amino acids: CASSLDVGTVAGELFF. CDR3 nucleotides: TGCGCCAGCAGCTTGGATGTCGGGACCGTCGCCGGGGAGCTGTTTTTT.

The chain combines TRBV28 with TRBJ2-5; D not certain. V gave up 2 bases and J gave up 3 bases, with 7 bases separating them. This CDR3 has 13 amino acids. Germline V lookup: CDR1 MDHEN, CDR2 SYDVKM. The DNA of the CDR3 is TGTGCCAGCAGTTTAGCGGCGAAAGAGACCCAGTACTTC. This sequence encodes CASSLAAKETQYF.

V usage is TRBV7-9 and J usage is TRBJ1-2; D gene unclear. The V and J ends lost 4 bases and 4 bases respectively, with 10 bases between them. The CDR3 runs 13 residues. The V gene's germline CDR1 is SEHNR and CDR2 FQNEAQ (reference sequence). CDR3 amino acids: CASSSAGFYGYTF. CDR3 bases: TGTGCCAGCAGCTCGGCGGGGTTCTATGGCTACACCTTC. The full variable domain, in which reference TRBV7-9 and TRBJ1-2 provide the parts outside the CDR3, is DTGVSQNPRHKITKRGQNVTFRCDPISEHNRLYWYRQTLGQGPEFLTYFQNEAQLEKSRLLSDRFSAERPKGSFSTLEIQRTEQGDSAMYLCASSSAGFYGYTFGSGTRLTVV.

The genes are TRBV10-3 and TRBJ2-7; 12 nucleotides agree with TRBD2. The J segment lost 4 bases and the V segment lost 3 bases, leaving 7 bases of the junction unmatched. The CDR3 loop spans 16 amino acids. The V gene's germline CDR1 is ENHRY and CDR2 SYGVKD. CDR3: CAISEGETSGSYEQYF. DNA of the CDR3: TGTGCCATCAGTGAAGGGGAGACTAGCGGGAGTTACGAGCAGTACTTC.

In DNA, the CDR3 is TGCAGTGCTCCTCCTAGGTCTGGCCTCTCTATAAGCTCCTACGAGCAGTACTTC. It yields the protein CSAPPRSGLSISSYEQYF. The rearrangement uses TRBV20-1 and TRBJ2-7; unclear D gene. Trimming took off 5 bases at V and 0 bases at J, with 26 bases between the two ends. Germline V gene sequence: CDR1 DFQATT, CDR2 SNEGSKA (reference sequence). The CDR3 consists of 18 residues.

This clonotype was found a few times. The V gene is TRBV20-1, the J gene TRBJ2-5; TRBD2 agrees at 7 bases. This CDR3 is built from 14 residues. V gave up 5 bases and J gave up 5 bases; unmatched junction bases: 11. Germline V gives CDR1 DFQATT, CDR2 SNEGSKA (reference sequence). The CDR3 nucleotides are TGCAGTGCTTCCCTTCGAGCGGGGAAGGAGACCCAGTACTTC. Its translation: CSASLRAGKETQYF.

Ten or more counts support this clonotype. J is TRBJ2-7 and V is TRBV13; 11 bases line up with TRBD2. This CDR3 has 17 residues. V shed 4 bases, J shed 3 bases, and the junction held 11 bases outside the gene matches. In germline, CDR1 is PRHDT, CDR2 FYEKMQ (reference sequence). The CDR3 region is CASSSDQTGTSGYEQYF. The CDR3 DNA follows: TGTGCCAGCAGCTCCGACCAGACCGGGACTAGCGGCTACGAGCAGTACTTC.

This clonotype was detected a few times. The rearrangement links TRBV10-3 to TRBJ2-1; D ambiguous. Trimming pared 10 bases from V and 10 bases from J, leaving 14 bases between. CDR1 ENHRY and CDR2 SYGVKD come from the germline V gene. The CDR3 length is 11 residues. CDR3 sequence reads: CATSPMSEQFF. Here the CDR3 DNA reads TGTGCCACCTCCCCGATGTCCGAGCAGTTCTTC.

CDR3 in DNA: TGTGCCAGTAGTATAAGTGGCAGGAATTTTGTTAGCACTGAAGCTTTCTTT. It codes for CASSISGRNFVSTEAFF. The chain joins TRBV19 to TRBJ1-1, with no clear D. Deletions cut 2 bases from V and 4 bases from J, with 20 bases between. Germline CDR1 is LNHDA and CDR2 is SQIVND (reference sequence). The CDR3 extends over 17 amino acids.

This chain links TRBV19 with TRBJ2-5; 13 nucleotides line up with TRBD2. V dropped 6 bases and J dropped 1; count of bases not matched to a gene: 5. This CDR3 is built from 16 residues. The germline V gene encodes CDR1 LNHDA and CDR2 SQIVND (reference sequence). CDR3 protein: CASSGLAGDRQETQYF. In DNA, the CDR3 is TGTGCCAGTAGCGGACTAGCGGGAGACCGCCAAGAGACCCAGTACTTC.